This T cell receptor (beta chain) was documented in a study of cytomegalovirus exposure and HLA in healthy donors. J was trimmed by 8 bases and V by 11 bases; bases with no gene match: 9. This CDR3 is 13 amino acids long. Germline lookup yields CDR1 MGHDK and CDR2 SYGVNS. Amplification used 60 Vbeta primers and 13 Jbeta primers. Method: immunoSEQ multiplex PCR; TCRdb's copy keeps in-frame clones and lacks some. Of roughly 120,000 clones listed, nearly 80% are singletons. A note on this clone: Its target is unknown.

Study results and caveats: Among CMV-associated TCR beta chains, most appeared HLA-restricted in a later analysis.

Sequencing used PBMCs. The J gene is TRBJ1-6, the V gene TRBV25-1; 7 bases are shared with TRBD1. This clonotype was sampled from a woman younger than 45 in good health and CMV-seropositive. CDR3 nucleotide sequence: TGTGCCGTCCGCACCGGGACAGATTCACCCCTCCACTTT. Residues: CAVRTGTDSPLHF.